This passage covers 29 T cell receptor beta chains from one sample sequenced in a study of cytomegalovirus exposure and HLA in healthy donors. TCRdb keeps only in-frame clones here, not all; method: immunoSEQ multiplex PCR. The data contain about 73,000 clones, about 95% of them singletons. Sequencing used PBMCs. All receptors derive from a woman between 18 and 29 years old in good health and CMV-seronegative.

The rearrangement joins TRBV6-1 to TRBJ2-7; D might be TRBD1 (6 bases). Per the germline V gene, CDR1 is MNHNS and CDR2 is SASEGT. The V and J ends lost 5 bases and 6 bases respectively, with 20 bases between them. CDR3 size: 15 residues. CDR3 sequence reads: CASSLRAGTTVEQYF. CDR3 nucleotides: TGTGCCAGCAGTCTACGCGCAGGGACAACTGTCGAGCAGTACTTC.

The CDR3 reads CASSRSGSYYEQYF. The DNA of the CDR3 is TGTGCCAGCAGTCGATCCGGGTCGTACTACGAGCAGTACTTC. V usage is TRBV6-6 and J usage is TRBJ2-7; D is unresolved. Per the germline V gene, CDR1 is MNHNY and CDR2 is SVGAGI (reference sequence). V lost 5 bases and J 3 bases, leaving 14 bases between the germline ends. The CDR3 runs 14 residues.

The gene calls are TRBV30 and TRBJ2-5; possibly TRBD1 for D (6 bases). Germline assignment: CDR1 GTSNPN and CDR2 SVGIG (reference sequence). This CDR3 comprises 15 residues. The V end lost 3 bases, the J end lost 6 bases, and 20 bases lay between the germline ends. The CDR3: CAWSRGGVDRKTQYF. The DNA for the CDR3 is TGTGCCTGGAGCCGAGGGGGTGTCGATCGGAAGACCCAGTACTTC. The whole variable domain, filled in from reference TRBV30 and TRBJ2-5, reads SQTIHQWPATLVQPVGSPLSLECTVEGTSNPNLYWYRQAAGRGLQLLFYSVGIGQISSEVPQNLSASRPQDRQFILSSKKLLLSDSGFYLCAWSRGGVDRKTQYFGPGTRLLVL.

This rearrangement joins TRBV6-5 to TRBJ2-3; 10 bases are shared with TRBD2. Germline CDR1 MNHEY, CDR2 SVGAGI. Trimming took 2 bases from V and 4 from J; bases not matched to a gene: 0. This CDR3 region has 14 residues. The CDR3 protein is CASSYGTSADTQYF. The CDR3 DNA sequence: TGTGCCAGCAGTTACGGGACTAGCGCAGATACGCAGTATTTT.

This chain uses TRBV10-3 with TRBJ1-1; 12 bases line up with TRBD1. With 2 bases clipped from V and 1 base from J, the junction kept 8 bases outside the gene matches. This CDR3 region has 18 residues. Germline V gene data show CDR1 as ENHRY and CDR2 as SYGVKD. The CDR3 nucleotides are TGTGCCATCAGTGAGAAGGGACAGGGGGCGACTGGGAACACTGAAGCTTTCTTT. Its protein is CAISEKGQGATGNTEAFF.

The rearrangement links TRBV9 to TRBJ2-3; D not certain. Germline V gene lookup returns CDR1 SGDLS and CDR2 YYNGEE. The CDR3 consists of 16 residues. Trimming removed 4 bases at V and 2 bases at J, with 17 bases between. The CDR3 DNA sequence: TGTGCCAGCAGCCCGCACCGTAGAGTTCTCACAGATACGCAGTATTTT. Amino acids: CASSPHRRVLTDTQYF.

This CDR3 reads CASTSWTGIRGQPQHF. The CDR3 nucleotides read TGTGCCAGCACATCTTGGACAGGTATAAGAGGTCAGCCCCAGCATTTT. This chain joins TRBV28 and TRBJ1-5; TRBD1 aligns across 7 bases. V lost 7 bases and J lost 6; bases outside the gene matches: 15. Germline V gene data show CDR1 as MDHEN and CDR2 as SYDVKM. CDR3 size: 16 residues.

V gene TRBV19 combines with J gene TRBJ2-3; the D gene is possibly TRBD2 (5 bases). The CDR3 is 15 residues long. V was shortened by 1 base and J by 3 bases, with 11 bases between the two germline ends. Germline V gene data show CDR1 as LNHDA and CDR2 as SQIVND (reference sequence). The CDR3 loop reads CASSIGGPGTDTQYF. The CDR3 nucleotides are TGTGCCAGTAGTATAGGAGGGCCCGGTACAGATACGCAGTATTTT.

This sequence joins TRBV6-1 and TRBJ1-5; 7 nucleotides align to TRBD1. With V trimmed by 2 bases and J by 10 bases, 14 bases remained unmatched. Germline values: CDR1 MNHNS, CDR2 SASEGT. The CDR3 is 16 amino acids. CDR3 sequence reads: CASSELTTGNRTPQHF. CDR3 DNA: TGTGCCAGCAGTGAATTAACGACAGGGAATCGTACACCCCAGCATTTT.

The chain joins TRBV18 to TRBJ1-1; D gene uncertain. The CDR3 runs 14 residues. The ends were cut back, 2 bases at V and 2 bases at J, with 9 bases in the middle. Germline V gene data show CDR1 as KGHSH and CDR2 as LQKENI. The CDR3 is CASSPNSLNTEAFF. The DNA for the CDR3 is TGTGCCAGCTCACCAAACAGCCTAAACACTGAAGCTTTCTTT.

The chain carries TRBV6-1 and TRBJ1-3; D may be TRBD1 (5 bases). This CDR3 has 14 residues. V lost 1 base and J 2 bases, leaving 6 bases between the germline ends. Germline V gives CDR1 MNHNS, CDR2 SASEGT. This chain's CDR3 is CASSEGGPGNTIYF. CDR3 coding DNA: TGTGCCAGCAGTGAAGGGGGCCCTGGAAACACCATATATTTT.

The J gene is TRBJ2-1, the V gene TRBV4-2, with 7 bases that match TRBD2. This CDR3 spans 16 amino acids. Germline V CDR1 and CDR2: LGHNA, YNFKEQ. V shed 4 bases and J 6 bases; nucleotides not matched to a gene: 12. The CDR3 loop reads CASSPRSSGGANEQFF. CDR3 DNA sequence: TGTGCCAGCAGCCCGAGATCTAGCGGAGGGGCCAATGAGCAGTTCTTC.

The V gene is TRBV6-5, the J gene TRBJ1-4; D not certain. Per germline, CDR1 MNHEY and CDR2 SVGAGI. This CDR3 has 11 residues. Trimming removed 9 bases at V and 7 bases at J, with 9 bases between. The DNA of the CDR3 is TGTGCCAGTCGGGGAACTGAAAAACTGTTTTTT. It translates to CASRGTEKLFF.

The gene calls are TRBV30 and TRBJ2-7; D call uncertain. The CDR3 sequence is 12 residues long. V was shortened by 1 base and J by 3 bases, with 7 bases between the two germline ends. CDR1 is GTSNPN and CDR2 is SVGIG in the germline V gene (reference sequence). The CDR3 region has the DNA TGTGCCTGGAGTGCCGTCAGCTACGAGCAGTACTTC. This gives the protein CAWSAVSYEQYF.

The chain links TRBV27 to TRBJ2-2; 7 positions match TRBD1. V trimming: 7 bases; J trimming: 1 base; junction bases outside the gene matches: 12. The CDR3 runs 17 residues. Germline assignment: CDR1 MNHEY and CDR2 SMNVEV (reference sequence). The CDR3 DNA is TGTGCCAGCACAAAATTAACAGGGGTTTGGAACACCGGGGAGCTGTTTTTT. Translation: CASTKLTGVWNTGELFF.

The J gene is TRBJ2-2, the V gene TRBV18; D remains unclear. CDR1 and CDR2 from the germline V gene are KGHSH and LQKENI. Trimming pared 1 base from V and 0 bases from J, leaving 9 bases between. This CDR3 comprises 16 residues. In nucleotides, the CDR3 is TGTGCCAGCTCACCACGCATAGGAGCGAACACCGGGGAGCTGTTTTTT. Translation: CASSPRIGANTGELFF.

The CDR3 protein is CASSLSLGQGHSPLHF. DNA of the CDR3: TGTGCCAGCAGCTTATCCCTTGGACAGGGTCATTCACCCCTCCACTTT. This chain connects TRBV13 to TRBJ1-6; 8 nucleotides align to TRBD1. The trim removed 2 bases at V and 8 bases at J, leaving 8 bases unmatched. CDR1 is PRHDT and CDR2 is FYEKMQ in the germline V gene (reference sequence). The CDR3 spans 16 residues.

This clone has a handful of counts. V gene TRBV14 combines with J gene TRBJ2-5; TRBD1 aligns across 12 bases. This CDR3 spans 15 amino acids. Trimming cost V 4 bases and J 7 bases; bases outside gene matches: 7. Germline values: CDR1 SGHDN, CDR2 FVKESK. CDR3 loop: CASSPGTGGAGTQYF. CDR3 nucleotide sequence: TGTGCCAGCAGCCCCGGGACAGGGGGCGCTGGGACCCAGTACTTC.

The V call is TRBV7-2, the J call TRBJ2-7; D perhaps matches TRBD1 (6 bases). Trimming removed 2 bases from V and 2 bases from J, with 7 bases in between. Germline V lookup: CDR1 SGHTA, CDR2 FQGNSA. This CDR3 spans 13 amino acids. CDR3 bases: TGTGCCAGCAGCTTAAGGGACACCTACGAGCAGTACTTC. This sequence encodes CASSLRDTYEQYF.

This chain links TRBV10-2 with TRBJ1-3; possible D gene TRBD1, 6 bases. The length of the CDR3 is 15 residues. In germline, CDR1 is WSHSY, CDR2 SAAADI. With 3 bases removed from V and 1 base from J, the gap between germline ends came to 10 bases. The DNA for the CDR3 is TGCGCCAGCAGTGACTTCGACAGGTCTGGAAACACCATATATTTT. Amino acid sequence: CASSDFDRSGNTIYF.

The chain combines TRBV4-1 with TRBJ1-3; TRBD1 matches at 8 bases. Germline V gives CDR1 MGHRA, CDR2 YSYEKL. V lost 4 bases to trimming and J lost 3 bases; unmatched junction nucleotides: 5. The CDR3 is made up of 15 amino acids. The CDR3 is CASSLRTGSGNTIYF. CDR3 coding DNA: TGCGCCAGCAGCCTCAGGACAGGGAGTGGAAACACCATATATTTT.

The chain recombines TRBV27 with TRBJ2-3; maybe TRBD1 (5 bases). V lost 4 bases, J lost 7 bases, and 12 bases lay in between. CDR1 and CDR2 from the germline V gene are MNHEY and SMNVEV (reference sequence). This CDR3 comprises 13 residues. The CDR3 sequence is CASSYRTTNTQYF. The CDR3 DNA follows: TGTGCCAGCAGTTACCGGACAACCAATACGCAGTATTTT.

V usage is TRBV9 and J usage is TRBJ2-5, with 9 bases lining up with TRBD2. The CDR3 has 15 residues. Looked up from germline, CDR1 is SGDLS and CDR2 is YYNGEE. The J segment lost 0 bases and the V segment lost 3 bases, leaving 3 bases of the junction unmatched. CDR3 nucleotide sequence: TGTGCCAGCAGCGCAGCGGGGGGCGACCAAGAGACCCAGTACTTC. It is translated as CASSAAGGDQETQYF.

CDR3 nucleotides: TGTGCCAGCAGTACACAGACAGGATCCGAGGGCTACACCTTC. This sequence encodes CASSTQTGSEGYTF. The V call is TRBV6-6, the J call TRBJ1-2, with a weak D call TRBD1 (6 bases). Trimming shortened V by 5 bases and J by 8 bases, and 18 bases separated the two germline ends. CDR3 length equals 14 residues. In germline, CDR1 is MNHNY, CDR2 SVGAGI (reference sequence).

V usage is TRBV27 and J usage is TRBJ1-2; 9 bases fit TRBD1. The CDR3 has 14 residues. Germline CDR1 reads MNHEY; CDR2 reads SMNVEV (reference sequence). V lost 2 bases, J lost 8 bases, and 6 bases stayed unmatched. CDR3 sequence (DNA): TGTGCCAGCAGTTTAGATGGGACAGGGCTCGGCTACACCTTC. It is translated as CASSLDGTGLGYTF.

The gene calls are TRBV5-6 and TRBJ2-1; 9 bases fit TRBD2. This CDR3 comprises 17 residues. Germline loops: CDR1 SGHDT, CDR2 YYEEEE. Trimming removed 4 bases from V and 6 bases from J; junction bases left unmatched: 14. The CDR3 reads CASSPLFVAGEFNEQFF. The CDR3 DNA follows: TGTGCCAGCAGCCCCCTCTTTGTAGCGGGAGAGTTCAATGAGCAGTTCTTC.

The rearrangement joins TRBV18 to TRBJ2-7; TRBD2 agrees at 8 bases. Unmatched junction bases numbered 6, after V lost 4 bases and J lost 1 base. Germline lookup yields CDR1 KGHSH and CDR2 LQKENI. The CDR3 runs to 15 residues. The CDR3 sequence: CASSRPGLGSYEQYF. In DNA, the CDR3 is TGTGCCAGCTCACGGCCGGGACTAGGATCCTACGAGCAGTACTTC.

This chain links TRBV11-1 with TRBJ2-1, with 9 bases lining up with TRBD2. Unmatched junction bases numbered 13, after V lost 3 bases and J lost 10 bases. The CDR3 length is 16 residues. From germline, CDR1 is SGHAT and CDR2 FQDESV (reference sequence). The CDR3 spells CASSFLRGRARDEQFF. The CDR3 nucleotides read TGTGCCAGCAGCTTCCTTCGCGGGAGGGCCAGGGACGAGCAGTTCTTC.

The chain uses TRBV14 and TRBJ2-3, with 8 positions matching TRBD2. Germline trimming cut 0 bases from V and 1 base from J; bases unmatched to any gene: 3. The CDR3 consists of 16 residues. Germline V gives CDR1 SGHDN, CDR2 FVKESK. The CDR3 loop is CASSQEMRGGTDTQYF. Written as DNA, the CDR3 is TGTGCCAGCAGCCAAGAGATGCGGGGGGGCACAGATACGCAGTATTTT.